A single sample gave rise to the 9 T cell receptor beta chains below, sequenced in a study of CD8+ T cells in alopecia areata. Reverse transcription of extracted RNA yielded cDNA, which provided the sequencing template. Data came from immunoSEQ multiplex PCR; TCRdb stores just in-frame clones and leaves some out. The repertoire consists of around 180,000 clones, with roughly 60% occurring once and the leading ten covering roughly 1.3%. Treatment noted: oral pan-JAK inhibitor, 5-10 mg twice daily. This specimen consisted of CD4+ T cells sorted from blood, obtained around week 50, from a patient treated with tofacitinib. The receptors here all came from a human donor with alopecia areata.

For the CDR3, the DNA is TGCAGCGCAAGGAAAAATCAAGCAGATACGCAGTATTTT. It codes for CSARKNQADTQYF. The chain combines TRBV29-1 with TRBJ2-3; D not resolved. Germline lookup yields CDR1 SQVTM and CDR2 ANQGSEA. The CDR3 consists of 13 residues. V dropped 7 bases and J dropped 4 bases, with 15 bases sitting between them.

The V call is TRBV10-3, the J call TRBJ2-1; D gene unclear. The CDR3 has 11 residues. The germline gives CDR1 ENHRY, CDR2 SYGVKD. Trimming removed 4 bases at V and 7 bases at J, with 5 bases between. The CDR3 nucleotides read TGTGCCATCAGTGTTGGGAATGAGCAGTTCTTC. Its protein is CAISVGNEQFF.

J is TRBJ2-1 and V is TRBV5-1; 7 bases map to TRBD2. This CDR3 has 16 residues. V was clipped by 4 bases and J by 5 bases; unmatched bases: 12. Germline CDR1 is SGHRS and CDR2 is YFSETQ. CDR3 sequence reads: CASSIPRRGDDNEQFF. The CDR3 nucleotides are TGCGCCAGCAGCATACCTCGACGGGGGGACGACAATGAGCAGTTCTTC.

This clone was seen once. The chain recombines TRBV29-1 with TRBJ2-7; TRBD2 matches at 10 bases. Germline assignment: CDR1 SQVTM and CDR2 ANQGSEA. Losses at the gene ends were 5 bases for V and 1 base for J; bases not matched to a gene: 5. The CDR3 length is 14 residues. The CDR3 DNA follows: TGCAGCGTTATACTAGCGGGGAGGTCCTACGAGCAGTACTTC. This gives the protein CSVILAGRSYEQYF.

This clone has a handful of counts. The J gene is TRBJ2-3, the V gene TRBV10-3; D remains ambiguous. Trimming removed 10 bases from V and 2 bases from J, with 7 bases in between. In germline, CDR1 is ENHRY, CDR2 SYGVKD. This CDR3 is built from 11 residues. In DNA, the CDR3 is TGTGCCACCTGGGTCACAGATACGCAGTATTTT. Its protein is CATWVTDTQYF.

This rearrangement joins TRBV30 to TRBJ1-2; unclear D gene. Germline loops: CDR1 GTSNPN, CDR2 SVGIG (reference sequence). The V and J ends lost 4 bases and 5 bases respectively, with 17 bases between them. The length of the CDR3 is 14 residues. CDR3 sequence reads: CAWTLSSALYGYTF. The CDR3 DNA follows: TGTGCCTGGACCCTTAGCTCAGCGCTATATGGCTACACCTTC. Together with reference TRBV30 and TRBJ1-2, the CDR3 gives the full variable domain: SQTIHQWPATLVQPVGSPLSLECTVEGTSNPNLYWYRQAAGRGLQLLFYSVGIGQISSEVPQNLSASRPQDRQFILSSKKLLLSDSGFYLCAWTLSSALYGYTFGSGTRLTVV.

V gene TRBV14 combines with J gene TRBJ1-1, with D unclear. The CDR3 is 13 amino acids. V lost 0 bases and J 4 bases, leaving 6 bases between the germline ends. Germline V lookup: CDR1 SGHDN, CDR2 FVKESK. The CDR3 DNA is TGTGCCAGCAGCCAAGAGTTGGGCACTGAAGCTTTCTTT. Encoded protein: CASSQELGTEAFF.

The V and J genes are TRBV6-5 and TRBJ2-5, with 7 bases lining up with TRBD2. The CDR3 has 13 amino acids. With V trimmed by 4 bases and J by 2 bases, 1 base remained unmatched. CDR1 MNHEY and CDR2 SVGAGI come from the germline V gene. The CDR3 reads CASSWGGQETQYF. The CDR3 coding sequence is TGTGCCAGCAGTTGGGGGGGTCAAGAGACCCAGTACTTC.

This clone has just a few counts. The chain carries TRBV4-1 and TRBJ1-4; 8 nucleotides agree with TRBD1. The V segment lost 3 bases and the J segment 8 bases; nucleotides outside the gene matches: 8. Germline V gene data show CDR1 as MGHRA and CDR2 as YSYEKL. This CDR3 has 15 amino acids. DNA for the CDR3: TGCGCCAGCAGCCACGGGACAGGAGGGGACGAAAAACTGTTTTTT. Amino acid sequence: CASSHGTGGDEKLFF.